Listed here are 18 T cell receptor beta chains from one sample, sequenced in a study of Tregs in tolerant kidney transplant recipients. Generated by immunoSEQ multiplex PCR, the TCRdb table keeps only in-frame clones and is missing some. The sample includes some 250,000 clones, 80% to 85% seen only once; the top ten take 0.64%. The sequencing input was CD4+ T cells from blood. These receptors originate from a human donor in good health.

V is TRBV11-2 and J is TRBJ2-5; 9 bases align to TRBD1. The CDR3 length is 17 residues. Germline V gene sequence: CDR1 SGHAT, CDR2 FQNNGV. V shed 5 bases and J 4 bases; nucleotides not matched to a gene: 14. CDR3 sequence (DNA): TGTGCCAGCAGCCGAACCAGGGACAGGGAAAAAGGAGAGACCCAGTACTTC. This sequence encodes CASSRTRDREKGETQYF.

J is TRBJ1-5 and V is TRBV7-9, with 9 positions matching TRBD1. The CDR3 length is 14 residues. Germline CDR1 is SEHNR and CDR2 is FQNEAQ (reference sequence). Trimming at V came to 5 bases and at J to 7 bases, leaving 6 bases not matched to a gene. Here the CDR3 reads CASSPQTGGQPQHF. As DNA, the CDR3 is TGTGCCAGCAGCCCGCAGACAGGGGGGCAGCCCCAGCATTTT.

The J gene is TRBJ2-4, the V gene TRBV30; D ambiguous. The CDR3 has 13 amino acids. The germline gives CDR1 GTSNPN, CDR2 SVGIG (reference sequence). The germline V and J ends were trimmed by 3 bases and 7 bases, with 13 bases remaining between them. The CDR3 loop reads CAWRNRGVNIQYF. DNA of the CDR3: TGTGCCTGGAGAAACAGAGGTGTCAACATTCAGTACTTC.

The V and J genes are TRBV5-1 and TRBJ2-3, with TRBD2 identical over 12 bases. J gave up 0 bases and V 3 bases, and 8 bases lay outside the gene matches. CDR3 length: 18 amino acids. Per the germline V gene, CDR1 is SGHRS and CDR2 is YFSETQ. DNA of the CDR3: TGCGCCAGCAGCTCTAGACTAGCGGGAGATTCTAGCACAGATACGCAGTATTTT. Its translation: CASSSRLAGDSSTDTQYF.

This clone has more than one count but fewer than ten. The V call is TRBV4-1, the J call TRBJ2-7; the D is unclear. The CDR3 loop spans 14 amino acids. The V end lost 1 base, the J end lost 4 bases, and 11 bases lay between the germline ends. Germline CDR1 and CDR2: MGHRA and YSYEKL. CDR3 DNA sequence: TGCGCCAGCAGCCAAGCAATGGTTAGGTACGAGCAGTACTTC. It translates to CASSQAMVRYEQYF.

The chain couples TRBV4-1 to TRBJ2-5, with D perhaps being TRBD1 or TRBD2 (5 bases each). The CDR3 extends over 15 amino acids. V was trimmed by 2 bases and J by 4 bases, leaving 14 bases between them. Germline loops: CDR1 MGHRA, CDR2 YSYEKL. This CDR3 is CASSQLGQRGETQYF. CDR3 sequence (DNA): TGCGCCAGCAGCCAACTGGGCCAGAGGGGAGAGACCCAGTACTTC.

J is TRBJ1-2 and V is TRBV7-9; TRBD1 matches 9 bases. Trimming cost V 10 bases and J 6 bases; bases outside gene matches: 9. Per germline, CDR1 SEHNR and CDR2 FQNEAQ (reference sequence). This CDR3 is 13 amino acids long. CDR3 protein: CATSDRGHDGYTF. In DNA, the CDR3 is TGTGCCACCTCGGACAGGGGTCATGATGGCTACACCTTC.

This clone came up a few times. The gene calls are TRBV6-5 and TRBJ1-2, with no clear D. Germline-derived CDR1 and CDR2 are MNHEY and SVGAGI. Trimming removed 5 bases at V and 2 bases at J, with 9 bases between. The CDR3 covers 13 residues. CDR3 region: CASSRTQNYGYTF. In DNA form, the CDR3 reads TGTGCCAGCAGTAGGACCCAAAACTATGGCTACACCTTC.

The J gene is TRBJ2-2, the V gene TRBV15, with no clear D. The CDR3 is made up of 13 amino acids. The V and J ends lost 2 bases and 5 bases respectively, with 6 bases between them. Germline CDR1 and CDR2: LNHNV and YYDKDF (reference sequence). DNA of the CDR3: TGTGCCACCAGCAGAACAAGAACCGGGGAGCTGTTTTTT. Its protein is CATSRTRTGELFF.

The J gene is TRBJ2-3, the V gene TRBV27; TRBD1 aligns across 10 bases. The CDR3 length is 17 residues. Per germline, CDR1 MNHEY and CDR2 SMNVEV (reference sequence). The ends lost 6 bases at V and 4 bases at J; junction bases unmatched: 13. This chain's CDR3 is CASRTLPGQGRADTQYF. CDR3 nucleotide sequence: TGTGCCAGCAGGACGCTACCGGGACAGGGGAGGGCAGATACGCAGTATTTT.

The chain joins TRBV6-1 to TRBJ1-2; unclear D gene. V lost 9 bases, J lost 8 bases, and 22 bases lay in between. This CDR3 region has 14 residues. The germline gives CDR1 MNHNS, CDR2 SASEGT. CDR3 coding DNA: TGTGCCAGTGGGGTGACGCCCTTCTCGGCGGGCTACACCTTC. Residues: CASGVTPFSAGYTF.

The rearrangement joins TRBV7-2 to TRBJ2-1, with 10 bases that match TRBD2. Germline loops: CDR1 SGHTA, CDR2 FQGNSA. The CDR3 covers 16 residues. The V segment lost 5 bases and the J segment 0 bases; nucleotides outside the gene matches: 4. CDR3 in DNA: TGTGCCAGCAGCCCTCTAGCGGGGGACTCCTACAATGAGCAGTTCTTC. The encoded protein is CASSPLAGDSYNEQFF.

V is TRBV28 and J is TRBJ2-7; 7 bases line up with TRBD1. Germline V gene data show CDR1 as MDHEN and CDR2 as SYDVKM. The V and J ends lost 1 base and 1 base, in that order; junction bases with no gene match: 7. The CDR3 extends over 16 amino acids. The CDR3 DNA sequence: TGTGCCAGCAGTTTATTAACAGGGGTTTCGTCCTACGAGCAGTACTTC. As protein: CASSLLTGVSSYEQYF.

The chain is built from TRBV5-5 and TRBJ2-7; 7 positions agree with TRBD1. The J segment lost 0 bases and the V segment lost 0 bases, leaving 3 bases of the junction unmatched. Germline assignment: CDR1 SGHKS and CDR2 YYEKEE (reference sequence). CDR3 length: 15 amino acids. The CDR3 reads CASSLAGTVSYEQYF. CDR3 coding DNA: TGTGCCAGCAGCTTGGCCGGGACAGTCTCCTACGAGCAGTACTTC. Using reference TRBV5-5 and TRBJ2-7 for the parts outside the CDR3, the full variable domain is DAGVTQSPTHLIKTRGQQVTLRCSPISGHKSVSWYQQVLGQGPQFIFQYYEKEERGRGNFPDRFSARQFPNYSSELNVNALLLGDSALYLCASSLAGTVSYEQYFGPGTRLTVT.

This clone appeared a few times. The chain recombines TRBV19 with TRBJ1-3; no clear D gene. Trimming stripped 1 base from V and 2 bases from J, with 9 bases between. The CDR3 has 15 amino acids. Germline V CDR1 and CDR2: LNHDA, SQIVND (reference sequence). The DNA of the CDR3 is TGTGCCAGTAGTATAGGAACCATGGCTGGAAACACCATATATTTT. This codes for CASSIGTMAGNTIYF.

CDR3 residues: CASSSSTTGSYEQYF. CDR3 DNA: TGTGCCAGCAGCTCTTCTACGACAGGGTCCTACGAGCAGTACTTC. This chain links TRBV5-5 with TRBJ2-7; 7 bases line up with TRBD1. J was trimmed by 1 base and V by 3 bases; bases with no gene match: 7. CDR1 and CDR2 from the germline V gene are SGHKS and YYEKEE (reference sequence). The CDR3 has 15 residues.

This clone was seen a handful of times. The chain is built from TRBV5-1 and TRBJ1-2; maybe TRBD1 (5 bases). Trimming removed 3 bases at V and 6 bases at J, with 15 bases between. This CDR3 spans 14 amino acids. Germline CDR1 and CDR2: SGHRS and YFSETQ. The chain's CDR3 is CASSSLGQSHGYTF. DNA of the CDR3: TGCGCCAGCAGCTCACTAGGACAATCCCATGGCTACACCTTC.

The CDR3 reads CASSRGVNQPQHF. The CDR3 DNA reads TGTGCCAGCAGCCGGGGTGTTAATCAGCCCCAGCATTTT. V and J are TRBV14 and TRBJ1-5; D remains ambiguous. The CDR3 contains 13 residues. Germline V CDR1 and CDR2: SGHDN, FVKESK. The V gene lost 4 bases and the J gene lost 4 bases, with 8 bases spanning the gap. Together with reference TRBV14 and TRBJ1-5, the CDR3 gives the full variable domain: EAGVTQFPSHSVIEKGQTVTLRCDPISGHDNLYWYRRVMGKEIKFLLHFVKESKQDESGMPNNRFLAERTGGTYSTLKVQPAELEDSGVYFCASSRGVNQPQHFGDGTRLSIL.